The 13 T cell receptor beta chains reported below all come from one sample, sequenced in a study of T cell repertoires in cytomegalovirus infection. TCRdb re-called the reads through MiXCR, storing one row per CDR3 protein. Here the sample spans more than 650,000 distinct CDR3 sequences, about a third being singletons. Sequencing used PBMCs. These receptor sequences come from a human donor in good health (CMV status not recorded). Some clones in this sample may be carry-over from other donors' samples.

This clonotype was counted between two and nine times. The J gene is TRBJ1-1, the V gene TRBV27; weak D call: TRBD1 (5 bases). The CDR3 sequence is 15 residues long. V shed 5 bases and J shed 3 bases, with 16 bases lying between them. The V gene's germline CDR1 is MNHEY and CDR2 SMNVEV (reference sequence). CDR3 DNA sequence: TGTGCCAGCAGTCGACAGAAAGGGAGCTACACTGAAGCTTTCTTT. The encoded protein is CASSRQKGSYTEAFF.

The chain uses TRBV4-1 and TRBJ1-3, with a weak D call TRBD1 (6 bases). Germline V gene sequence: CDR1 MGHRA, CDR2 YSYEKL. V lost 0 bases to trimming and J lost 0 bases, with 18 bases between them. This CDR3 spans 19 amino acids. The CDR3 coding sequence is TGCGCCAGCAGCCAAGACTGGACAGCAGGGAAGGCCTCTGGAAACACCATATATTTT. This sequence encodes CASSQDWTAGKASGNTIYF.

This clonotype was recorded only once. One junction end disagrees with the germline gene, perhaps due to a read error. The chain recombines TRBV7-2 with TRBJ2-3, with unresolved D. CDR1 and CDR2 (germline): SGHTA, FQGNSA. The CDR3 is 15 amino acids. CDR3 in DNA: TGTGCCAGCATCTTAGATGGCGCCAGCACAGATACGCAGTATTTT. Its translation: CASILDGASTDTQYF.

This clonotype was detected a few times. V is TRBV7-8 and J is TRBJ2-5; 8 nucleotides align to TRBD2. J lost 5 bases, V lost 1 base, and 12 bases had no gene match. From germline, CDR1 is SGHVS and CDR2 FQNEAQ. This CDR3 spans 17 amino acids. The CDR3 coding sequence is TGTGCCAGCAGCTTAGGTCTTAGCGGGAATAGTGGGGAGACCCAGTACTTC. Translating gives CASSLGLSGNSGETQYF.

This clonotype occurred a few times. V usage is TRBV5-1 and J usage is TRBJ2-1, with 9 bases identical to TRBD1. Germline loops: CDR1 SGHRS, CDR2 YFSETQ. J gave up 6 bases and V 0 bases, and 4 bases lay outside the gene matches. The CDR3 runs 15 residues. The CDR3 DNA reads TGCGCCAGCAGCTTGGAGGGGACAGGGCTCAATGAGCAGTTCTTC. Translating it yields CASSLEGTGLNEQFF.

This clonotype was detected once. The chain carries TRBV6-4 and TRBJ2-2, with a tentative D call TRBD2 (6 bases). Germline-derived CDR1 and CDR2 are MRHNA and SNTAGT. Trimming stripped 3 bases from V and 6 bases from J, with 17 bases between. This CDR3 comprises 16 residues. The CDR3 is CASSEVAASDAGELFF. CDR3 DNA sequence: TGTGCCAGCAGTGAAGTGGCGGCTAGCGACGCCGGGGAGCTGTTTTTT.

This clonotype was recorded a few times. The chain uses TRBV6-5 and TRBJ1-2, with D perhaps TRBD1 (5 bases). Trimming stripped 2 bases from V and 7 bases from J, with 17 bases between. Germline lookup yields CDR1 MNHEY and CDR2 SVGAGI. This CDR3 contains 15 residues. CDR3 in amino acids: CASSYGPAEGFGYTF. CDR3 bases: TGTGCCAGCAGTTACGGGCCGGCGGAGGGGTTTGGCTACACCTTC.

The rearrangement links TRBV7-2 to TRBJ2-7; D uncertain. CDR3 length equals 16 residues. V was shortened by 1 base and J by 1 base, with 14 bases between the two germline ends. Germline V gene data show CDR1 as SGHTA and CDR2 as FQGNSA. Here the CDR3 reads CASSLEPGWESYEQYF. Written as DNA, the CDR3 is TGTGCCAGCAGCTTAGAACCGGGTTGGGAATCCTACGAGCAGTACTTC.

This sequence joins TRBV19 and TRBJ2-6; TRBD2 is a possible D gene (5 bases). Germline-derived CDR1 and CDR2 are LNHDA and SQIVND (reference sequence). The CDR3 totals 19 residues. Trimming shortened V by 3 bases and J by 0 bases, and 18 bases separated the two germline ends. The CDR3 region is CASSIAPGRVASGANVLTF. The DNA for the CDR3 is TGTGCCAGTAGTATCGCCCCGGGAAGGGTCGCCTCTGGGGCCAACGTCCTGACTTTC. The entire variable domain, with the rest obtained from reference TRBV19 and TRBJ2-6, is as follows: DGGITQSPKYLFRKEGQNVTLSCEQNLNHDAMYWYRQDPGQGLRLIYYSQIVNDFQKGDIAEGYSVSREKKESFPLTVTSAQKNPTAFYLCASSIAPGRVASGANVLTFGAGSRLTVL.

This clonotype has a count of ten or more. The chain couples TRBV7-6 to TRBJ2-3; D assignment may be TRBD1 or TRBD2 (5 bases each). V gave up 3 bases and J gave up 3 bases, with 10 bases separating them. Germline V gene sequence: CDR1 SGHVS, CDR2 FNYEAQ. The CDR3 sequence is 14 residues long. The CDR3 region has the DNA TGTGCCAGCAGCTTGGTTGGGGGAACAGATACGCAGTATTTT. This sequence encodes CASSLVGGTDTQYF.

To note about this clonotype: The conserved closing phenylalanine or tryptophan is absent in this CDR3, likely reflecting a read error. The DNA is left out, because the CDR3 cannot be placed on it with certainty; the CDR3 is given as TCRdb lists it. This rearrangement joins TRBV7-8 to TRBJ2-1. Germline lookup yields CDR1 SGHVS and CDR2 FQNEAQ. 13 amino acids form the CDR3, both terminal residues included. The CDR3 here is CARSLGSSHEQVV.

This clonotype occurred a few times. The chain has TRBV18 and TRBJ1-1; D is ambiguous. The CDR3 is 13 amino acids. V dropped 6 bases and J dropped 3 bases, with 11 bases sitting between them. Germline CDR1 and CDR2: KGHSH and LQKENI. This CDR3 is CASSTTQDTEAFF. The CDR3 nucleotides are TGTGCCAGCTCGACCACACAAGACACTGAAGCTTTCTTT.

The J gene is TRBJ2-2, the V gene TRBV5-3; the match to TRBD2 covers 7 bases. TRBV5-3 carries the ORF label, with uncertain function. CDR3 length: 15 residues. The junction had 11 bases not matched to a gene; V was cut back by 8 bases and J by 4 bases. This chain's CDR3 is CASSIRGEGTGELFF. The CDR3 nucleotides read TGTGCCAGCAGCATTCGGGGGGAAGGCACCGGGGAGCTGTTTTTT.